The TCR beta chain under discussion was sequenced for a study of circulating and synovial CD4+ cells in juvenile arthritis. The CDR3 is made up of 17 amino acids. V lost 8 bases and J lost 3; bases outside the gene matches: 15. Germline-derived CDR1 and CDR2 are MNHEY and SMNVEV (reference sequence). Clones were sequenced by immunoSEQ multiplex PCR, and TCRdb holds only the in-frame ones, with some missing. The sample lists 36,000 or so clones, approximately 93% seen once, with 0.55% to 0.85% in the top ten. The receptor comes from a human donor with juvenile idiopathic arthritis. Material for sequencing was CD4+ T cells from blood. The gene calls are TRBV27 and TRBJ2-3; 9 nucleotides agree with TRBD2. CDR3 DNA sequence: TGTGCCAGCCACACAACCGGGGCGGGGGGGTCTACAGATACGCAGTATTTT. Protein: CASHTTGAGGSTDTQYF.